The 12 T cell receptor beta chains below all came from one sample that was sequenced in a study of shared clonotypes between healthy human individuals. Data came from immunoSEQ multiplex PCR; TCRdb stores just in-frame clones and leaves some out. This table has about 680,000 clones, around 74% appearing once. The material sequenced was memory CD4+ T cells sorted from blood. As to subset: CD45RA-negative fraction. The receptors derive from a woman aged 25 to 45 in good health.

CDR3 nucleotides: TGTGCCAGCAGTTACAAGAACACAGGGATTTCCTACGAGCAGTACTTC. Its translation: CASSYKNTGISYEQYF. The J gene is TRBJ2-7, the V gene TRBV6-5; a weak D match, TRBD1 (6 bases). The CDR3 totals 16 residues. Deletions cut 2 bases from V and 1 base from J, with 15 bases between. Germline CDR1 is MNHEY and CDR2 is SVGAGI.

This clone was seen more than once but under ten times. The chain carries TRBV6-4 and TRBJ1-6; D not certain. The germline V gene encodes CDR1 MRHNA and CDR2 SNTAGT. CDR3 length equals 15 residues. The V end was cut by 0 bases, the J end by 7 bases, with 10 bases between. DNA for the CDR3: TGTGCCAGCAGTGACTCTCAGGCACCGAATTCACCCCTCCACTTT. Protein product: CASSDSQAPNSPLHF.

The genes are TRBV18 and TRBJ2-3, with D hard to call. The CDR3 runs to 14 residues. V was trimmed by 6 bases and J by 0 bases, leaving 10 bases between them. Germline CDR1 and CDR2: KGHSH and LQKENI. DNA of the CDR3: TGTGCCAGCTCTCTGACTTCTAGCACAGATACGCAGTATTTT. Protein: CASSLTSSTDTQYF.

This clone was picked up many times. Different DNA sequences within this sample yield the same CDR3. The chain has TRBV11-2 and TRBJ2-3; D is unclear. CDR1 SGHAT and CDR2 FQNNGV come from the germline V gene. This CDR3 region has 12 residues. V was cut by 5 bases and J by 2 bases, with 5 bases left in between. CDR3 sequence reads: CASSPYTDTQYF. The CDR3, as DNA: TGTGCCAGCAGCCCCTACACAGATACGCAGTATTTT.

The chain joins TRBV5-4 to TRBJ2-2, with D perhaps matching TRBD2 (6 bases). Germline loops: CDR1 SGHNT, CDR2 YYREEE (reference sequence). Trimming left V 0 bases short and J 10 bases short, with 13 bases between. The CDR3 length is 14 residues. CDR3 nucleotide sequence: TGTGCCAGCAGCTTGGGGTCGGGAGCGGAGGAGCTGTTTTTT. This encodes CASSLGSGAEELFF.

The V call is TRBV28, the J call TRBJ1-3, with D perhaps matching TRBD1 (6 bases). This CDR3 contains 14 residues. Germline CDR1 is MDHEN and CDR2 is SYDVKM. V was clipped by 4 bases and J by 3 bases, with 10 bases between them. The chain's CDR3 is CASSSQGDGNTIYF. CDR3 DNA sequence: TGTGCCAGCAGTTCACAGGGAGATGGAAACACCATATATTTT.

A remark on this clone: This sample includes further DNA sequences coding for the same CDR3. The chain employs TRBV4-1 and TRBJ1-2, with 8 bases that match TRBD1. There are 13 residues in the CDR3. Germline loops: CDR1 MGHRA, CDR2 YSYEKL. V dropped 3 bases and J dropped 3; count of bases not matched to a gene: 0. CDR3 region: CASSQGQDYGYTF. The CDR3 DNA sequence: TGCGCCAGCAGCCAGGGACAGGACTATGGCTACACCTTC.

The chain joins TRBV4-1 to TRBJ2-7; no reliable D call. Germline loops: CDR1 MGHRA, CDR2 YSYEKL. The CDR3 is 12 amino acids. V lost 0 bases and J lost 4, with 4 bases in between. The CDR3 region is CASSQDQYEQYF. The CDR3 DNA sequence: TGCGCCAGCAGCCAAGATCAGTACGAGCAGTACTTC.

In this sample, this clone turned up a few times. Other DNA sequences in the sample encode the same CDR3. CDR3 loop: CASSLALYNEQFF. CDR3 in DNA: TGTGCCAGCAGCTTAGCCCTATACAATGAGCAGTTCTTC. This sequence joins TRBV11-2 and TRBJ2-1; no reliable D call. The V gene lost 1 base and the J gene lost 4 bases, with 5 bases spanning the gap. The CDR3 consists of 13 residues. Per the germline V gene, CDR1 is SGHAT and CDR2 is FQNNGV.

This chain uses TRBV7-2 with TRBJ2-1, with TRBD2 matching 8 bases. With V trimmed by 1 base and J by 5 bases, 7 bases remained unmatched. This CDR3 is built from 16 residues. Germline-derived CDR1 and CDR2 are SGHTA and FQGNSA. CDR3: CASSLGSGRADNEQFF. CDR3 nucleotide sequence: TGTGCCAGCAGCTTAGGGTCCGGGAGGGCAGACAATGAGCAGTTCTTC.

This clone was seen a single time. CDR3 sequence: CASSAGTEQFF. The CDR3 DNA reads as TGTGCCAGCAGCGCCGGGACAGAGCAGTTCTTC. The gene calls are TRBV7-9 and TRBJ2-1, with D possibly TRBD1 on 6 matching bases. The V gene lost 5 bases and the J gene lost 10 bases, with 9 bases spanning the gap. The length of the CDR3 is 11 residues. The germline gives CDR1 SEHNR, CDR2 FQNEAQ (reference sequence).

The sample holds many counts of this clone. Other DNA sequences in this specimen translate into the identical CDR3. The J gene is TRBJ2-1, the V gene TRBV5-1; 7 nucleotides line up with TRBD2. V was pared by 4 bases and J by 1 base, with 5 bases of the junction left unmatched. In germline, CDR1 is SGHRS, CDR2 YFSETQ. The CDR3 spans 15 residues. Written as DNA, the CDR3 is TGCGCCAGCAGCACCTCTAGCGGTTCCTACAATGAGCAGTTCTTC. Its translation: CASSTSSGSYNEQFF.